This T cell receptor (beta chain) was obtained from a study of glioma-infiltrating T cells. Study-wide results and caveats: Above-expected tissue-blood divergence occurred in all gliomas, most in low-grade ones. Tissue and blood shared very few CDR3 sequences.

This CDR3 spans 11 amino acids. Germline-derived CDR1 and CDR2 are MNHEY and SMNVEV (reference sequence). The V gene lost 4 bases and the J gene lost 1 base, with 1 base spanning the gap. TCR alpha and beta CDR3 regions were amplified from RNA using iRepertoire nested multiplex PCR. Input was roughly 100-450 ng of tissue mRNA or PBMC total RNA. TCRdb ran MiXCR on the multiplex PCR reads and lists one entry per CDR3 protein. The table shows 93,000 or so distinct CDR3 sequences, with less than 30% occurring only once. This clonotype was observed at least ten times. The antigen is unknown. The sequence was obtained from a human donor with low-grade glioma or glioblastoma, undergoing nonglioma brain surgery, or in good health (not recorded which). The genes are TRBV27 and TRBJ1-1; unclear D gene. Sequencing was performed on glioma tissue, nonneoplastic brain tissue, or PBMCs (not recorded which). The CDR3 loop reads CASSSNTEAFF. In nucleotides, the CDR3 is TGTGCCAGCAGTTCGAACACTGAAGCTTTCTTT.